This T cell receptor (beta chain) was recorded in a study of cytomegalovirus exposure and HLA in healthy donors. Study-wide points: Sequencing depth across donors, presence/absence analyses assumed, was roughly uniform.

With 0 bases removed from V and 4 bases from J, the gap between germline ends came to 10 bases. Germline V CDR1 and CDR2: SGHRS, YFSETQ. This CDR3 is built from 14 residues. A word on this clone: Its antigen remains unidentified.

Both 60 Vbeta primers and 13 Jbeta primers went into the PCR. Sequencing used immunoSEQ multiplex PCR; TCRdb keeps in-frame clones, though not all of them. This repertoire shows 180,000 or so clones, 77% found once; its top ten account for about 3.8%. The clonotype originates from a woman aged 60 to 75 in good health and CMV-seropositive. What was sequenced was PBMCs. This sequence joins TRBV5-1 and TRBJ2-5; D unclear. This CDR3 reads CASSLAPTRETQYF. CDR3 nucleotide sequence: TGCGCCAGCAGCTTGGCCCCCACGCGAGAGACCCAGTACTTC.